The source of this T cell receptor (beta chain) is a study of blood T cell repertoires in COVID-19. The repertoire was sequenced with immunoSEQ multiplex PCR; TCRdb's copy has only in-frame clones and lacks some. The table includes some 200,000 clones, 85% detected once. CDR1 and CDR2 from the germline V gene are LGHDT and YNNKEL (reference sequence). The trim removed 3 bases at V and 7 bases at J, leaving 8 bases unmatched. This CDR3 has 17 amino acids. The chain has TRBV3-1 (or the pseudogene TRBV3-2) and TRBJ2-2; 13 nucleotides agree with TRBD2. The sequence derives from an older woman with acute or convalescent COVID-19. What was sequenced was peripheral blood. The CDR3: CASSHSRGTSGIGELFF. CDR3 in DNA: TGTGCCAGCAGCCACTCGAGGGGGACTAGCGGGATCGGGGAGCTGTTTTTT.